What follows are 32 T cell receptor beta chains derived from one specimen sequenced in a study of T cell changes during pregnancy in multiple sclerosis (dated by TCRdb to between 2017 and 2020). Receptors were amplified or captured by the immunoSEQ multiplex PCR assay. TCRdb retrieved this table from immuneACCESS and kept in-frame rearrangements only. Not all clones are present; in checked studies, unresolved V genes account for under half, and no reason is known for the remainder. This sample is represented by 71,000 or so clones; about 92% of them were singletons. Jointly, the top ten make up roughly 1.2% of the sample. This specimen was peripheral blood, taken in the third trimester of pregnancy. The receptors come from a female donor with multiple sclerosis, enrolled in a pregnancy study.

The V call is TRBV7-2, the J call TRBJ2-2; the D gene is possibly TRBD2 (6 bases). The CDR3 contains 15 residues. Trimming left V 6 bases short and J 3 bases short, with 14 bases between. Germline lookup yields CDR1 SGHTA and CDR2 FQGNSA. In nucleotides, the CDR3 is TGTGCCAGCAGGGAACCGGGACTGCACACCGGGGAGCTGTTTTTT. Protein: CASREPGLHTGELFF.

CDR3 bases: TGCGCCAGCAGCTTGGGGCCAGGGTTTATCACTGAAGCTTTCTTT. Its protein is CASSLGPGFITEAFF. This sequence joins TRBV5-1 and TRBJ1-1; TRBD1 is a possible D gene (5 bases). The CDR3 extends over 15 amino acids. The germline gives CDR1 SGHRS, CDR2 YFSETQ. The V and J ends lost 0 bases and 4 bases respectively, with 13 bases between them.

The V and J genes are TRBV11-3 and TRBJ2-2; TRBD1 aligns across 9 bases. The CDR3 runs to 17 residues. J was trimmed by 6 bases and V by 0 bases; bases with no gene match: 8. Germline V gives CDR1 SGHNT, CDR2 YENEEA. The CDR3 protein is CASSLDIIQGAPGELFF. The CDR3 region has the DNA TGTGCCAGCAGCTTAGACATAATACAGGGGGCTCCCGGGGAGCTGTTTTTT.

This clone was seen a handful of times. The V gene is TRBV5-1, the J gene TRBJ1-2; D is unclear. Per the germline V gene, CDR1 is SGHRS and CDR2 is YFSETQ. Trimming removed 2 bases from V and 8 bases from J, with 10 bases in between. The CDR3 has 12 residues. Here the CDR3 DNA reads TGCGCCAGCAGCTTCTCCGGTCCGGGCTACACCTTC. Translating it yields CASSFSGPGYTF.

The chain recombines TRBV4-2 with TRBJ2-3; 11 bases agree with TRBD2. V was clipped by 0 bases and J by 3 bases; unmatched bases: 5. The CDR3 has 17 amino acids. Germline V lookup: CDR1 LGHNA, CDR2 YNFKEQ. The DNA for the CDR3 is TGTGCCAGCAGCCAAGATGAAACTAGCGGGAGTACAGATACGCAGTATTTT. Residues: CASSQDETSGSTDTQYF.

J is TRBJ2-1 and V is TRBV11-2; the match to TRBD2 covers 7 bases. V dropped 5 bases and J dropped 4; count of bases not matched to a gene: 14. This CDR3 comprises 17 residues. CDR1 is SGHAT, CDR2 FQNNGV, per germline. The CDR3 reads CASSPFTSATVYNEQFF. The CDR3 region has the DNA TGTGCCAGCAGCCCGTTCACTAGCGCCACCGTGTACAATGAGCAGTTCTTC.

The genes are TRBV14 and TRBJ1-4, with 7 positions matching TRBD1. The length of the CDR3 is 14 residues. Germline CDR1 SGHDN, CDR2 FVKESK. V lost 1 base and J lost 9; bases outside the gene matches: 5. The CDR3 loop is CASSQVGTVQKLFF. CDR3 coding DNA: TGTGCCAGCAGCCAAGTTGGGACAGTCCAAAAACTGTTTTTT.

This clone is large within its sample. The chain joins TRBV7-9 to TRBJ2-7, with a possible D match to TRBD2 (5 bases). Per germline, CDR1 SEHNR and CDR2 FQNEAQ (reference sequence). V was pared by 2 bases and J by 3 bases, with 14 bases between. The CDR3 spans 15 residues. CDR3 in amino acids: CASSLWGIGDYEQYF. In nucleotides, the CDR3 is TGTGCCAGCAGCTTATGGGGTATCGGGGACTACGAGCAGTACTTC.

The rearrangement links TRBV14 to TRBJ2-7; 7 nucleotides line up with TRBD2. CDR3 length: 13 amino acids. Germline V gives CDR1 SGHDN, CDR2 FVKESK. Losses at the gene ends were 4 bases for V and 0 bases for J; bases not matched to a gene: 0. The CDR3 nucleotides are TGTGCCAGCAGCCGACTAGCCTCCTACGAGCAGTACTTC. It yields the protein CASSRLASYEQYF.

V and J are TRBV6-1 and TRBJ2-1; 8 positions match TRBD1. The V gene's germline CDR1 is MNHNS and CDR2 SASEGT. The CDR3 contains 15 residues. V lost 8 bases, J lost 3 bases, and 9 bases stayed unmatched. This chain's CDR3 is CASGTGQGGYNEQFF. For the CDR3, the DNA is TGTGCCAGCGGCACCGGACAGGGTGGCTACAATGAGCAGTTCTTC.

This clone showed up just once. The chain has TRBV18 and TRBJ2-1; 11 positions agree with TRBD2. V shed 4 bases and J 7 bases; nucleotides not matched to a gene: 6. From germline, CDR1 is KGHSH and CDR2 LQKENI. This CDR3 region has 15 residues. In nucleotides, the CDR3 is TGTGCCAGCTCACTCGGACTAGCGGGTCGGAATGAGCAGTTCTTC. Translation gives CASSLGLAGRNEQFF. The whole variable domain, remainder taken from reference TRBV18 and TRBJ2-1, is NAGVMQNPRHLVRRRGQEARLRCSPMKGHSHVYWYRQLPEEGLKFMVYLQKENIIDESGMPKERFSAEFPKEGPSILRIQQVVRGDSAAYFCASSLGLAGRNEQFFGPGTRLTVL.

The V call is TRBV12-5, the J call TRBJ2-1, with 7 nucleotides matching TRBD1. The junction had 7 bases not matched to a gene; V was cut back by 0 bases and J by 5 bases. Germline CDR1 reads LGHNT; CDR2 reads FRNRAP. The CDR3 length is 16 residues. The CDR3 DNA reads TGTGCTAGTGGTTTGGTATTAGGACAGGAGAACAATGAGCAGTTCTTC. Translating gives CASGLVLGQENNEQFF.

The chain employs TRBV7-9 and TRBJ2-3; a weak D match, TRBD2 (6 bases). CDR1 and CDR2 from the germline V gene are SEHNR and FQNEAQ (reference sequence). This CDR3 region has 14 residues. Trimming pared 5 bases from V and 4 bases from J, leaving 13 bases between. CDR3 loop: CASSPGGLPDTQYF. The CDR3 DNA reads as TGTGCCAGCAGCCCCGGGGGACTCCCAGATACGCAGTATTTT.

The chain employs TRBV5-6 and TRBJ2-7; 7 bases map to TRBD1. Unmatched junction bases numbered 9, after V lost 4 bases and J lost 2 bases. This CDR3 spans 15 amino acids. The V gene's germline CDR1 is SGHDT and CDR2 YYEEEE. In nucleotides, the CDR3 is TGTGCCAGCAGCATAGATCCGGGACAGACCTACGAGCAGTACTTC. It is translated as CASSIDPGQTYEQYF.

CDR3 in amino acids: CASSSGDRGLGKLFF. The CDR3 DNA sequence: TGTGCCAGCAGCTCAGGGGACAGGGGGTTAGGAAAACTGTTTTTT. The chain carries TRBV21-1 and TRBJ1-4; the table's TRBD1 call for D was not verified on the DNA. TRBV21-1 is a listed pseudogene. CDR3 length: 15 residues.

The chain joins TRBV5-1 to TRBJ1-2; D ambiguous. V lost 2 bases and J lost 0, with 5 bases in between. Germline values: CDR1 SGHRS, CDR2 YFSETQ. The CDR3 totals 13 residues. The chain's CDR3 is CASSFVTNYGYTF. The CDR3, as DNA: TGCGCCAGCAGCTTTGTCACTAACTATGGCTACACCTTC.

Here the CDR3 reads CASGITGLAGVGTGELFF. CDR3 coding DNA: TGTGCTAGTGGTATAACGGGACTAGCGGGAGTCGGGACCGGGGAGCTGTTTTTT. V gene TRBV12-5 combines with J gene TRBJ2-2, with 14 bases fitting TRBD2. The CDR3 runs 18 residues. V lost 5 bases and J lost 5; bases outside the gene matches: 10. The germline V gene has CDR1 LGHNT and CDR2 FRNRAP.

This sequence joins TRBV30 and TRBJ1-5; TRBD1 is a possible D gene (6 bases). This CDR3 spans 14 amino acids. Germline CDR1 GTSNPN, CDR2 SVGIG (reference sequence). The V and J ends lost 2 bases and 3 bases respectively, with 11 bases between them. The CDR3 spells CAWSRTEDNQPQHF. The CDR3 nucleotides read TGTGCCTGGAGTCGGACAGAAGACAATCAGCCCCAGCATTTT.

This sequence joins TRBV12-5 and TRBJ2-1; 8 positions agree with TRBD2. Trimming removed 6 bases from V and 0 bases from J; junction bases left unmatched: 10. This CDR3 has 17 amino acids. Germline CDR1 is LGHNT and CDR2 is FRNRAP. Here the CDR3 reads CASGFSGGTSSYNEQFF. CDR3 bases: TGTGCTAGTGGATTTTCGGGGGGGACGAGCTCCTACAATGAGCAGTTCTTC.

The genes are TRBV7-2 and TRBJ1-2; D is undetermined. V gave up 5 bases and J gave up 3 bases, with 13 bases separating them. This CDR3 contains 14 residues. The germline V gene encodes CDR1 SGHTA and CDR2 FQGNSA. The CDR3 reads CASSKRTADYGYTF. DNA for the CDR3: TGTGCCAGCAGCAAGCGGACCGCTGACTATGGCTACACCTTC.

On this clone: The same CDR3 arises from other DNA sequences in this sample as well. The chain has TRBV10-3 and TRBJ1-1, with 7 bases that match TRBD1. The CDR3 covers 14 residues. CDR1 is ENHRY and CDR2 is SYGVKD in the germline V gene. Trimming cost V 4 bases and J 1 base; bases outside gene matches: 3. The CDR3 nucleotides read TGTGCCATCAGTGGTCAGGGGGGGAACACTGAAGCTTTCTTT. Its translation is CAISGQGGNTEAFF.

This CDR3 reads CASRTGTRRDEQFF. The CDR3 bases are TGTGCCAGCAGGACCGGGACTAGAAGGGATGAGCAGTTCTTC. The V call is TRBV28, the J call TRBJ2-1; 8 bases match TRBD2. After removal of 6 bases from V and 8 bases from J, the junction contained 9 bases not matched to a gene. CDR1 MDHEN and CDR2 SYDVKM come from the germline V gene. The CDR3 sequence is 14 residues long. Full variable domain (remainder filled in from reference TRBV28 and TRBJ2-1): DVKVTQSSRYLVKRTGEKVFLECVQDMDHENMFWYRQDPGLGLRLIYFSYDVKMKEKGDIPEGYSVSREKKERFSLILESASTNQTSMYLCASRTGTRRDEQFFGPGTRLTVL.

This rearrangement joins TRBV4-1 to TRBJ2-2, with a possible D match to TRBD1 (6 bases). V was cut by 4 bases and J by 7 bases, with 16 bases left in between. Germline loops: CDR1 MGHRA, CDR2 YSYEKL. The CDR3 is made up of 15 amino acids. The CDR3 is CASSLPTGFGGELFF. CDR3 sequence (DNA): TGCGCCAGCAGCCTACCAACAGGGTTCGGCGGGGAGCTGTTTTTT.

This rearrangement joins TRBV5-1 to TRBJ1-3; 10 bases are a match to TRBD1. The J segment lost 0 bases and the V segment lost 0 bases, leaving 3 bases of the junction unmatched. The CDR3 has 17 amino acids. Germline V lookup: CDR1 SGHRS, CDR2 YFSETQ. CDR3 protein: CASSLVGTGVSGNTIYF. The CDR3 nucleotides are TGCGCCAGCAGCTTGGTCGGGACAGGGGTCTCTGGAAACACCATATATTTT. Combining the CDR3 with reference TRBV5-1 and TRBJ1-3 gives the whole variable domain KAGVTQTPRYLIKTRGQQVTLSCSPISGHRSVSWYQQTPGQGLQFLFEYFSETQRNKGNFPGRFSGRQFSNSRSEMNVSTLELGDSALYLCASSLVGTGVSGNTIYFGEGSWLTVV.

The chain carries TRBV10-3 and TRBJ2-7, with 7 nucleotides matching TRBD1. This CDR3 has 14 residues. Germline lookup yields CDR1 ENHRY and CDR2 SYGVKD. V was clipped by 0 bases and J by 5 bases; unmatched bases: 4. CDR3 loop: CAISESIDRDEQYF. In DNA form, the CDR3 reads TGTGCCATCAGTGAGTCGATAGACAGGGACGAGCAGTACTTC.

The rearrangement links TRBV28 to TRBJ2-2; possibly TRBD1 for D (7 bases). Germline V CDR1 and CDR2: MDHEN, SYDVKM. The V end was cut by 10 bases, the J end by 1 base, with 19 bases between. This CDR3 region has 16 residues. CDR3 sequence (DNA): TGTGCCACCCTCTCGCGACAGGGACTGAACACCGGGGAGCTGTTTTTT. Residues: CATLSRQGLNTGELFF.

The rearrangement joins TRBV7-3 to TRBJ2-3; 9 bases match TRBD2. Germline CDR1 SGHTA, CDR2 FQGTGA. The CDR3 is made up of 16 amino acids. V lost 1 base, J lost 3 bases, and 5 bases stayed unmatched. CDR3 in DNA: TGTGCCAGCAGCTTAAAGGCGGGAGGGTGGACAGATACGCAGTATTTT. It is translated as CASSLKAGGWTDTQYF. Looking up the rest from reference TRBV7-3 and TRBJ2-3 gives the full variable domain: GAGVSQTPSNKVTEKGKYVELRCDPISGHTALYWYRQSLGQGPEFLIYFQGTGAADDSGLPNDRFFAVRPEGSVSTLKIQRTERGDSAVYLCASSLKAGGWTDTQYFGPGTRLTVL.

The gene calls are TRBV4-1 and TRBJ2-5; 9 bases align to TRBD2. V was pared by 0 bases and J by 4 bases, with 3 bases of the junction left unmatched. Germline assignment: CDR1 MGHRA and CDR2 YSYEKL. CDR3 size: 15 residues. The CDR3 loop is CASSQESSGIETQYF. The CDR3 region has the DNA TGCGCCAGCAGCCAAGAGTCTAGCGGGATAGAGACCCAGTACTTC.

This chain links TRBV7-9 with TRBJ1-3; weak D call: TRBD1 (6 bases). The length of the CDR3 is 15 residues. The V and J ends lost 5 bases and 7 bases respectively, with 18 bases between them. Germline V gives CDR1 SEHNR, CDR2 FQNEAQ (reference sequence). The CDR3 is CASSKVTGTRNTIYF. The DNA of the CDR3 is TGTGCCAGCAGCAAAGTTACCGGGACAAGGAACACCATATATTTT.

The V call is TRBV5-5, the J call TRBJ1-2; 9 bases agree with TRBD1. The CDR3 spans 15 residues. Unmatched junction bases numbered 10, after V lost 3 bases and J lost 7 bases. The germline V gene encodes CDR1 SGHKS and CDR2 YYEKEE (reference sequence). The CDR3 DNA reads TGTGCCAGCAGCTCCCTTGAACAGGGGGCTGCTGGCTACACCTTC. This encodes CASSSLEQGAAGYTF. The entire variable domain, with the rest obtained from reference TRBV5-5 and TRBJ1-2, is as follows: DAGVTQSPTHLIKTRGQQVTLRCSPISGHKSVSWYQQVLGQGPQFIFQYYEKEERGRGNFPDRFSARQFPNYSSELNVNALLLGDSALYLCASSSLEQGAAGYTFGSGTRLTVV.

CDR3 region: CASSFGTIRGLGYTF. CDR3 nucleotides: TGTGCCAGCAGCTTTGGGACAATTCGAGGTCTAGGCTACACCTTC. The chain recombines TRBV7-8 with TRBJ1-2, with D perhaps TRBD1 (6 bases). Looked up from germline, CDR1 is SGHVS and CDR2 is FQNEAQ. CDR3 length equals 15 residues. Trimming stripped 3 bases from V and 8 bases from J, with 19 bases between.

The CDR3 region has the DNA TGTGCCAGCAGTGAAAGCAGGGGACCGGCGTATGAGCAGTTCTTC. As protein: CASSESRGPAYEQFF. This rearrangement joins TRBV6-1 to TRBJ2-1, with a weak D call TRBD1 (6 bases). The CDR3 spans 15 residues. Trimming took off 2 bases at V and 8 bases at J, with 16 bases between the two ends. Germline V CDR1 and CDR2: MNHNS, SASEGT.